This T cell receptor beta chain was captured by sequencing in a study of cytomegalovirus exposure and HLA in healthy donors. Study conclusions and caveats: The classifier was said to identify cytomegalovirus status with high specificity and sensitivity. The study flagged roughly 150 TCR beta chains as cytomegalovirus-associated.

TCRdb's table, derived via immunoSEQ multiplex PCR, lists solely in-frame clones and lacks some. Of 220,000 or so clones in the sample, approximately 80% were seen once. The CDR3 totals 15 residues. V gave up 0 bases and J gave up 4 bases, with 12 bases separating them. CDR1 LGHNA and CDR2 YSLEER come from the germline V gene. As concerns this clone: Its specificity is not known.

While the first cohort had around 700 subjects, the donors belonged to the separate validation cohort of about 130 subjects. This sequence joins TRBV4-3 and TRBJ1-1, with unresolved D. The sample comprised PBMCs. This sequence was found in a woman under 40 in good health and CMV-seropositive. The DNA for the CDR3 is TGCGCCAGCAGCCAAGAGGTCGGACTTTTCACTGAAGCTTTCTTT. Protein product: CASSQEVGLFTEAFF.